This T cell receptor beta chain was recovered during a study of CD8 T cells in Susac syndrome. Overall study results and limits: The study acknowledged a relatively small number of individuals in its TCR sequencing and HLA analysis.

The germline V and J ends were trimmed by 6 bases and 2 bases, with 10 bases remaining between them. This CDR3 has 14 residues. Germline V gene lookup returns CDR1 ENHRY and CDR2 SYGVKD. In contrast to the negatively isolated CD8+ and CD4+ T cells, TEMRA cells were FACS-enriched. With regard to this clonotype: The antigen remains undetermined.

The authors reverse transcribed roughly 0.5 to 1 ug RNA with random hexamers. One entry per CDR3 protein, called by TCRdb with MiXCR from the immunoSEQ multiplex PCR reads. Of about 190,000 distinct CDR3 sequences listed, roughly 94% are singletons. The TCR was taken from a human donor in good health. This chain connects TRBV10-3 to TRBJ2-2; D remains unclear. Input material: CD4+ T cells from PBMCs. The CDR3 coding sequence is TGTGCCATCAGCGACGGTCGAAACACCGGGGAGCTGTTTTTT. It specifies CAISDGRNTGELFF.